These T cell receptor beta chains were read from a single sample in a study of blood T cell repertoires in COVID-19. The method was immunoSEQ multiplex PCR; TCRdb's version includes in-frame clones alone and lacks a portion of them. The sample contains under 150,000 clones, almost 90% of which appear only once. Sample: peripheral blood. These receptors all come from a human donor in a cohort sampled during active COVID-19. The conserved cysteine and the conserved F or W are not part of the CDR3 here. Expanded clones get a size class; other rows say once, few or many, or leave the size out.

clone size	V gene	J gene	CDR3 protein
-	TRBV1	TRBJ1-1	TSRTGTPVGTEAF
-	TRBV27	TRBJ2-7	ASRSQAGGLYEQY
-	TRBV28	TRBJ1-2	ASRMDRTGGYT
-	TRBV5-4	TRBJ1-1	ASSLRGGTEAF
-	TRBV24-1	TRBJ2-7	ATSDSDRSYEQY
-	TRBV6-6	TRBJ1-6	ASSWENSPLH
once	TRBV27	TRBJ2-2	ASSLRTSGIGELF
-	TRBV15	TRBJ1-5	ATSRADRNQPQH
once	TRBV7-8	TRBJ1-1	ASSSLTGGNTEAF
-	TRBV7-2	TRBJ2-7	ASSYRRGPYEQY
-	TRBV5-1	TRBJ2-1	ASSFELAGGYNEQF